These T cell receptor beta chains were read from a single sample in a study of control samples from healthy donors and cancer patients. Sequencing was performed with immunoSEQ multiplex PCR; in TCRdb, only in-frame clones are kept and a portion is missing. The sample yields approximately 70,000 clones, around four fifths seen once. Input material: blood. The receptors come from a man aged 50 to 60 in good health. CDR3s include the opening cysteine and the closing phenylalanine or tryptophan. D genes are given only for firm matches. Only part of the rows carry a size: once, few, many, or a class if the clone is expanded.

>.|.|TRBV7-9|TRBJ1-1
TGTGCCAGCCTAACGGCAGGAATGAACACTGAAGCTTTCTTT
CASLTAGMNTEAFF
>TRBD2|.|TRBV7-3|TRBJ2-3
TGTGCCAGCAGCCGGACTAGCGGGGGCCCAGATACGCAGTATTTT
CASSRTSGGPDTQYF
>TRBD2|.|TRBV9|TRBJ2-1
TGTGCCAGCAGCGTAGAGGGACTAGCGGGGGGGTTCTCCAATGAGCAGTTCTTC
CASSVEGLAGGFSNEQFF
>.|few|TRBV6-2/TRBV6-3|TRBJ1-1
TGTGCCAGCAGTTACGCTTCAGGGAGGGGAGGTGAAGCTTTCTTT
CASSYASGRGGEAFF
>.|.|TRBV9|TRBJ2-7
TGTGCCAGCAGCGTAGTTTGGGGGTCCGAGCAGTACTTT
CASSVVWGSEQYF
>TRBD1|.|TRBV3-1/TRBV3-2|TRBJ2-1
TGTGCCAGCAGCCAAGGAATCCGACAGGGGCTTGGCGAGCAGTTCTTC
CASSQGIRQGLGEQFF
>TRBD2|.|TRBV7-9|TRBJ2-1
TGTGCCAGCAGCTTAGCGGCAGCGGGGAATGAGCAGTTCTTC
CASSLAAAGNEQFF
>.|.|TRBV7-2|TRBJ1-1
TGTGCCAGCAGCTTAATGGGGGTGAACACTGAAGCTTTCTTT
CASSLMGVNTEAFF
>.|.|TRBV18|TRBJ2-5
TGTGCCAGCTCACCGCGGCAAGAGACCCAGTACTTC
CASSPRQETQYF
>TRBD1|.|TRBV3-1/TRBV3-2|TRBJ1-2
TGTGCCAGCAGCCAAGCATACAGGGGGGGATATGGCTACACCTTC
CASSQAYRGGYGYTF
>.|.|TRBV6-5|TRBJ1-1
TGTGCCAGCAGTTCCTACCCAGGGGTTGCTGAAGCTTTCTTT
CASSSYPGVAEAFF
>.|.|TRBV7-9|TRBJ2-3
TGTGCCAGCACCCGGTGGGAGGGGGCCACAGATACGCAGTATTTT
CASTRWEGATDTQYF
>TRBD2|.|TRBV19|TRBJ2-3
TGTGCCAGTAGTATAGAGCTAGCGGGGACGAGCACAGATACGCAGTATTTT
CASSIELAGTSTDTQYF
>.|.|TRBV5-8|TRBJ2-1
TGTGCCAGCAGGTATCGGTTTAGACACCCCGGTGAGCAGTTCTTC
CASRYRFRHPGEQFF
>TRBD1|once|TRBV19|TRBJ2-7
TGTGCCAGTACAGACAGGGACGAGCAGTACTTC
CASTDRDEQYF
>.|few|TRBV4-1|TRBJ2-7
TGCGCCAGCAGCCAGGGCCCGCTGCAAAGGGGCGGCGCCTACGAGCAGTACTTC
CASSQGPLQRGGAYEQYF
>TRBD2|.|TRBV27|TRBJ2-3
TGTGCCAGCAGCCCCTTCGGTAGCGGGAGGGTCACAGATACGCAGTATTTT
CASSPFGSGRVTDTQYF
>.|.|TRBV6-5|TRBJ2-5
TGTGCCAGCAGCCTGTCGCCGGAGACCCAGTACTTC
CASSLSPETQYF
>TRBD1|.|TRBV18|TRBJ1-2
TGTGCCAGCTCTCTCGACAGGGATGGGGCTAATGGCTACACCTTC
CASSLDRDGANGYTF
>.|.|TRBV5-1|TRBJ2-6
TGCGCCAGCAGGCGGGAACTCCCCTCTGGGGCCAACGTCCTGACTTTC
CASRRELPSGANVLTF
>.|.|TRBV30|TRBJ2-6
TGTGCCTATACACCTGGGGCCAACGTCCTGACTTTC
CAYTPGANVLTF
>.|.|TRBV30|TRBJ1-1
TGTGCGTGGGCCGGGGTGAACACTGAAGCTTTCTTT
CAWAGVNTEAFF
>.|once|TRBV6-2/TRBV6-3|TRBJ1-5
TGTGCCAGCAGCTGGGACATAGATCAGCCCCAGCATTTT
CASSWDIDQPQHF
>.|.|TRBV19|TRBJ2-2
TGTGCCAGTAGTATAGGGCTCACTCACACCGGGGAGCTGTTTTTT
CASSIGLTHTGELFF
>.|once|TRBV12-2|TRBJ2-5
TGTGCAAGTCGCTTCCCGGGGCCGTTCTCGGTTGAGACCCAGTACTTC
CASRFPGPFSVETQYF
>.|.|TRBV10-3|TRBJ2-5
TGTGCCACAAGGGGCGGCCCTGGAGAAGAGACCCAGTACTTC
CATRGGPGEETQYF
>.|.|TRBV6-2/TRBV6-3|TRBJ1-2
TGTGCCAGCAGTTACAGGGCGGAGGGTCGTGGCTACACCTTC
CASSYRAEGRGYTF
>TRBD2|.|TRBV6-2/TRBV6-3|TRBJ2-1
TGTGCCAGCAGTAAGGGGCGGGTAGCGGGAGAGAGTAATGAGCAGTTCTTC
CASSKGRVAGESNEQFF
>TRBD1|.|TRBV18|TRBJ1-3
TGTGCCAGCTCACCGTTGGGACAGGGGTTGGGAAACACCATATATTTT
CASSPLGQGLGNTIYF
>.|.|TRBV27|TRBJ1-6
TGTGCCAGCAGTCACAGGAATAATTCACCCCTCCACTTT
CASSHRNNSPLHF
>TRBD2|.|TRBV7-2|TRBJ2-7
TGTGCCAGCAGCTTCAATGGGGGGGTCTACGAGCAGTACTTC
CASSFNGGVYEQYF
>TRBD1|.|TRBV6-4|TRBJ1-3
TGTGCCAGCAGAGAAAACCGGGACAGGGCTGGAAACACCATATATTTT
CASRENRDRAGNTIYF
>.|.|TRBV4-2|TRBJ2-1
TGTGCCAGCAGCCAAAGCTACAATGAGCAGTTCTTC
CASSQSYNEQFF